Below are 2 T cell receptor beta chains sequenced from a single sample in a study of T cell clonality in common variable immunodeficiency. Using immunoSEQ multiplex PCR, the repertoire was profiled, and TCRdb retains in-frame clones only, with some absent. The sample contains about 52,000 clones, none of them singletons. The sample taken for sequencing was peripheral blood mononuclear cells. Receptors originate from a person aged 18-70 years in good health.

This clone was observed at least ten times. The CDR3 end falls 3 residues outside the read, so it is completed with the germline J gene. The rearrangement joins TRBV12-5 to TRBJ2-3; D is uncertain. Germline-derived CDR1 and CDR2 are LGHNT and FRNRAP. The CDR3 totals 14 residues. The V and J ends lost 7 bases and 1 base respectively, with 12 bases between them. The CDR3 sequence is CASDHPRGTDTQYF. The CDR3 DNA, read in part, is TGTGCTAGTGATCATCCCCGGGGCACAGATACG.

This clone came up a few times. From the germline J gene comes the end of the CDR3, since the read stops 3 residues before it. This chain joins TRBV7-9 and TRBJ2-4, with D maybe TRBD2 (7 bases). This CDR3 is 15 amino acids long. Germline V CDR1 and CDR2: SEHNR, FQNEAQ (reference sequence). The covered CDR3 bases are TGTGCCAGCAGCTTAGAGGAAGAGGGGGACTATGGT. Its translation: CASSLEEEGDYG. In full, the CDR3 reads CASSLEEEGDYGQYF.